The 30 T cell receptor beta chains reported below all come from one sample, sequenced in a study of blood T cell repertoires in COVID-19. TCRdb keeps only in-frame clones here, not all; method: immunoSEQ multiplex PCR. Seen here are about 71,000 clones, about 81% observed once, and the top ten hold around 13%. The sequenced sample was peripheral blood. These receptors came from a woman older than 75 with acute or convalescent COVID-19.

The chain uses TRBV27 and TRBJ1-1; TRBD1 agrees at 7 bases. Germline loops: CDR1 MNHEY, CDR2 SMNVEV (reference sequence). Trimming cost V 5 bases and J 12 bases; bases outside gene matches: 12. This CDR3 spans 13 amino acids. This CDR3 is CASSLPGQRHPFF. The DNA of the CDR3 is TGTGCCAGCAGTCTACCGGGACAGAGACACCCTTTCTTT.

The CDR3, as DNA: TGCGCCAGCAGCCTGGAAAAATTTATGCTCAGCTCCTACAATGAGCAGTTCTTC. It translates to CASSLEKFMLSSYNEQFF. The chain is built from TRBV5-1 and TRBJ2-1; D remains ambiguous. Germline CDR1 reads SGHRS; CDR2 reads YFSETQ. Trimming took off 4 bases at V and 0 bases at J, with 20 bases between the two ends. The CDR3 extends over 18 amino acids.

This clone came up a few times. The V call is TRBV21-1, the J call TRBJ2-7; the D segment call TRBD2 is taken from the table without a DNA check. TRBV21-1 is a known pseudogene. This CDR3 is 19 amino acids long. The CDR3 nucleotides are TGTGCCAGCAGCCGCAAGATGGGGAACGGGAGGGCCACATCCTACGAGCAGTACTTC. Translation gives CASSRKMGNGRATSYEQYF.

The chain carries TRBV29-1 and TRBJ2-2; possible D gene TRBD2, 6 bases. Germline V lookup: CDR1 SQVTM, CDR2 ANQGSEA. This CDR3 is 14 amino acids long. V lost 6 bases and J 3 bases, leaving 14 bases between the germline ends. The CDR3 loop is CSVGGGSDTGELFF. CDR3 coding DNA: TGCAGCGTGGGTGGGGGGTCAGACACCGGGGAGCTGTTTTTT.

The chain couples TRBV6-5 to TRBJ1-6; D possibly corresponds to TRBD1 (6 bases). This CDR3 spans 14 amino acids. Per the germline V gene, CDR1 is MNHEY and CDR2 is SVGAGI. V dropped 8 bases and J dropped 6 bases, with 14 bases sitting between them. The CDR3 DNA follows: TGTGCCAGCGGGGACACGAGACTTAATTCACCCCTCCACTTT. Protein sequence: CASGDTRLNSPLHF.

This rearrangement joins TRBV29-1 to TRBJ1-5; 7 bases fit TRBD1. The length of the CDR3 is 13 residues. Germline V gene lookup returns CDR1 SQVTM and CDR2 ANQGSEA. V trimming: 6 bases; J trimming: 1 base; junction bases outside the gene matches: 3. The CDR3 nucleotides read TGCAGCGTCGCGGACAGGAGCAATCAGCCCCAGCATTTT. This encodes CSVADRSNQPQHF.

This sequence joins TRBV24-1 and TRBJ2-5; 11 bases align to TRBD2. After removal of 9 bases from V and 5 bases from J, the junction contained 4 bases not matched to a gene. Germline assignment: CDR1 KGHDR and CDR2 SFDVKD. The CDR3 is made up of 13 amino acids. For the CDR3, the DNA is TGTGCCACCGGTTTAGCGGGAGGGGAGACCCAGTACTTC. Amino acid sequence: CATGLAGGETQYF.

The chain employs TRBV5-1 and TRBJ2-3, with 12 bases lining up with TRBD2. The trim removed 0 bases at V and 4 bases at J, leaving 0 bases unmatched. Germline-derived CDR1 and CDR2 are SGHRS and YFSETQ. There are 15 residues in the CDR3. The CDR3 sequence is CASSLGLAGADTQYF. The CDR3 DNA sequence: TGCGCCAGCAGCTTGGGACTAGCGGGAGCAGATACGCAGTATTTT.

The rearrangement links TRBV12-3 or TRBV12-4 to TRBJ2-3; D uncertain. Trimming left V 4 bases short and J 4 bases short, with 6 bases between. The CDR3 has 12 residues. The CDR3 reads CASSSSADTQYF. DNA of the CDR3: TGTGCCAGCAGTTCCTCAGCAGATACGCAGTATTTT.

V and J are TRBV5-4 and TRBJ2-3; 7 bases are shared with TRBD1. CDR1 is SGHNT, CDR2 YYREEE, per germline (reference sequence). The ends lost 4 bases at V and 4 bases at J; junction bases unmatched: 12. This CDR3 is built from 16 residues. CDR3 loop: CASSDYDRVVADTQYF. The DNA of the CDR3 is TGTGCCAGCAGCGACTATGACAGGGTGGTGGCAGATACGCAGTATTTT.

This chain joins TRBV4-1 and TRBJ2-7; 7 bases map to TRBD2. The V gene's germline CDR1 is MGHRA and CDR2 YSYEKL. Losses at the gene ends were 1 base for V and 2 bases for J; bases not matched to a gene: 5. The CDR3 contains 15 residues. The CDR3 DNA follows: TGCGCCAGCAGCCAAGGGGTTAGCGGGCCCTACGAGCAGTACTTC. It yields the protein CASSQGVSGPYEQYF.

The chain is built from TRBV10-3 and TRBJ2-5; tentative D call: TRBD2 (5 bases). CDR1 ENHRY and CDR2 SYGVKD come from the germline V gene. The CDR3 extends over 14 amino acids. V shed 5 bases and J shed 4 bases, with 14 bases lying between them. The CDR3 here is CAISFDRGRETQYF. As DNA, the CDR3 is TGTGCCATCAGTTTTGACCGGGGTAGAGAGACCCAGTACTTC.

V usage is TRBV12-5 and J usage is TRBJ1-5; D remains unclear. Trimming took 6 bases from V and 5 from J, leaving 11 bases between them. The CDR3 consists of 13 residues. Germline assignment: CDR1 LGHNT and CDR2 FRNRAP. Here the CDR3 DNA reads TGTGCTAGTGGGAAAGACACAGATCAGCCCCAGCATTTT. Protein sequence: CASGKDTDQPQHF.

V gene TRBV30 combines with J gene TRBJ2-5, with D maybe TRBD1 (5 bases). The CDR3 totals 13 residues. The V and J ends lost 0 bases and 5 bases respectively, with 10 bases between them. Germline values: CDR1 GTSNPN, CDR2 SVGIG (reference sequence). CDR3: CAWSVDSRETQYF. DNA for the CDR3: TGTGCCTGGAGTGTCGACAGTCGGGAGACCCAGTACTTC.

The rearrangement uses TRBV5-4 and TRBJ1-2; perhaps TRBD1 as D (6 bases). The CDR3 contains 13 residues. Trimming shortened V by 4 bases and J by 6 bases, and 13 bases separated the two germline ends. CDR1 and CDR2 from the germline V gene are SGHNT and YYREEE (reference sequence). CDR3 sequence reads: CASSPQTGNGYTF. The CDR3 nucleotides are TGTGCCAGCAGCCCTCAGACAGGCAATGGCTACACCTTC.

This clone was detected a few times. This chain links TRBV19 with TRBJ1-1; D may be TRBD1 (5 bases). This CDR3 is built from 13 residues. The germline V gene has CDR1 LNHDA and CDR2 SQIVND (reference sequence). V shed 4 bases and J shed 8 bases, with 14 bases lying between them. As DNA, the CDR3 is TGTGCCAGTAGTAATTGGGGCTCCCCGGAAGCTTTCTTT. Protein sequence: CASSNWGSPEAFF.

This rearrangement joins TRBV3-1 (or the pseudogene TRBV3-2) to TRBJ2-1; 11 bases line up with TRBD2. The CDR3 consists of 18 residues. V lost 2 bases to trimming and J lost 3 bases; unmatched junction nucleotides: 9. Germline V gene data show CDR1 as LGHDT and CDR2 as YNNKEL (reference sequence). For the CDR3, the DNA is TGTGCCAGCAGCCAAATTATCACTAGCGGGAGAGACTACAATGAGCAGTTCTTC. Translated, it gives CASSQIITSGRDYNEQFF.

V usage is TRBV13 and J usage is TRBJ2-2; D perhaps matches TRBD2 (6 bases). The CDR3 runs to 15 residues. Germline V lookup: CDR1 PRHDT, CDR2 FYEKMQ (reference sequence). Between the trimmed V and J ends, which lost 5 bases and 2 bases, there was a span of 12 bases. This CDR3 reads CASSPWRGNTGELFF. The CDR3 coding sequence is TGTGCCAGCAGCCCATGGAGGGGAAACACCGGGGAGCTGTTTTTT.

The chain employs TRBV5-8 and TRBJ1-6; D is possibly TRBD1 (6 bases). The germline CDR1 and CDR2 sequences are SGHTS and YDEGEE. CDR3 length equals 15 residues. Trimming removed 3 bases from V and 7 bases from J, with 14 bases in between. DNA of the CDR3: TGTGCCAGCAGCTCCAGGGGTTCCCGGAATTCACCCCTCCACTTT. It codes for CASSSRGSRNSPLHF.

This chain connects TRBV6-5 to TRBJ1-1, with TRBD1 matching 11 bases. V was clipped by 11 bases and J by 3 bases; unmatched bases: 8. CDR3 length: 14 amino acids. CDR1 is MNHEY, CDR2 SVGAGI, per germline. The CDR3 loop is CAGGRDRGDTEAFF. In nucleotides, the CDR3 is TGTGCCGGGGGGAGGGACAGGGGGGACACTGAAGCTTTCTTT.

The chain employs TRBV28 and TRBJ1-2, with 8 bases fitting TRBD1. CDR1 is MDHEN and CDR2 is SYDVKM in the germline V gene. The CDR3 is 13 amino acids. V dropped 0 bases and J dropped 8; count of bases not matched to a gene: 2. CDR3 sequence reads: CASSLWTGEGYTF. CDR3 sequence (DNA): TGTGCCAGCAGTTTATGGACAGGGGAAGGCTACACCTTC.

Only a few counts were recorded for this clone. V is TRBV29-1 and J is TRBJ2-7, with TRBD2 as a possible D gene (7 bases). The length of the CDR3 is 13 residues. Germline V gives CDR1 SQVTM, CDR2 ANQGSEA. V was shortened by 7 bases and J by 2 bases, with 15 bases between the two germline ends. The CDR3 coding sequence is TGCAGCGCCTCGGGGGGCCTTACCTACGAGCAGTACTTC. Encoded protein: CSASGGLTYEQYF.

This clone came up a few times. The chain links TRBV14 to TRBJ1-2, with D possibly being TRBD1 (6 bases). Germline-derived CDR1 and CDR2 are SGHDN and FVKESK. V was cut by 4 bases and J by 8 bases, with 20 bases left in between. The CDR3 is 15 amino acids. In DNA, the CDR3 is TGTGCCAGCAGCCCTACTATATGGGGGCTAGAGGGCTACACCTTC. As protein: CASSPTIWGLEGYTF.

The chain recombines TRBV6-4 with TRBJ2-2; D ambiguous. The CDR3 length is 12 residues. The ends were cut back, 6 bases at V and 7 bases at J, with 9 bases in the middle. Germline CDR1 reads MRHNA; CDR2 reads SNTAGT. The DNA for the CDR3 is TGTGCCAGCAGCCACGGTGTCGGGGAGCTGTTTTTT. This encodes CASSHGVGELFF.

This chain connects TRBV6-5 to TRBJ2-7, with 7 bases aligning to TRBD2. The CDR3 spans 13 residues. CDR1 is MNHEY and CDR2 is SVGAGI in the germline V gene. J gave up 2 bases and V 10 bases, and 8 bases lay outside the gene matches. The CDR3 loop reads CAIGASGAYEQYF. The CDR3 coding sequence is TGTGCCATAGGGGCTAGCGGTGCCTACGAGCAGTACTTC.

The count of this clone is one. DNA for the CDR3: TGTGCCAGTAGTATAGGCAGGGGTGACGAGCAGTACTTC. Its protein product is CASSIGRGDEQYF. The chain employs TRBV19 and TRBJ2-7; D may be TRBD1 (6 bases). CDR1 and CDR2 (germline): LNHDA, SQIVND (reference sequence). V was pared by 1 base and J by 5 bases, with 9 bases between. The CDR3 length is 13 residues.

The rearrangement uses TRBV7-3 and TRBJ2-1; D perhaps matches TRBD2 (6 bases). Germline values: CDR1 SGHTA, CDR2 FQGTGA. This CDR3 has 16 residues. With 5 bases removed from V and 0 bases from J, the gap between germline ends came to 14 bases. The CDR3: CASSPRFGGSYNEQFF. DNA of the CDR3: TGTGCCAGCAGCCCCCGGTTCGGGGGCTCCTACAATGAGCAGTTCTTC.

The chain employs TRBV7-3 and TRBJ2-7, with TRBD2 as a possible D gene (5 bases). The germline V gene has CDR1 SGHTA and CDR2 FQGTGA. The CDR3 is 15 amino acids. V gave up 1 base and J gave up 3 bases, with 13 bases separating them. The CDR3 bases are TGTGCCAGCAGCTTAAACGGAGGATCGGTCTACGAGCAGTACTTC. As protein: CASSLNGGSVYEQYF.

The chain links TRBV19 to TRBJ1-1, with 7 bases lining up with TRBD1. After removal of 5 bases from V and 0 bases from J, the junction contained 9 bases not matched to a gene. The CDR3 is made up of 16 amino acids. Germline V gene sequence: CDR1 LNHDA, CDR2 SQIVND (reference sequence). This chain's CDR3 is CASSVPPGQMNTEAFF. The CDR3 bases are TGTGCCAGTAGTGTCCCTCCGGGACAGATGAACACTGAAGCTTTCTTT. Variable domain in full (rest from reference TRBV19 and TRBJ1-1): DGGITQSPKYLFRKEGQNVTLSCEQNLNHDAMYWYRQDPGQGLRLIYYSQIVNDFQKGDIAEGYSVSREKKESFPLTVTSAQKNPTAFYLCASSVPPGQMNTEAFFGQGTRLTVV.

V and J are TRBV9 and TRBJ2-7, with TRBD2 as a possible D gene (5 bases). The CDR3 extends over 14 amino acids. Deletions cut 4 bases from V and 5 bases from J, with 16 bases between. Germline CDR1 and CDR2: SGDLS and YYNGEE. Written as DNA, the CDR3 is TGTGCCAGCAGCCCGGTACTAGTCCACAACGAGCAGTACTTC. Its translation: CASSPVLVHNEQYF.